Listed here are 17 T cell receptor beta chains from one sample, sequenced in a study of blood T cell repertoires in COVID-19. Libraries were prepared by immunoSEQ multiplex PCR; TCRdb keeps only in-frame clonotypes and omits some of them. The sample carries around 150,000 clones, roughly four fifths recorded once. Sequenced: peripheral blood. These receptors were obtained from a woman older than 75 with acute or convalescent COVID-19.

The chain is built from TRBV9 and TRBJ2-1; the D gene is possibly TRBD2 (7 bases). With 3 bases removed from V and 9 bases from J, the gap between germline ends came to 22 bases. The CDR3 is 16 residues long. CDR1 is SGDLS, CDR2 YYNGEE, per germline. The CDR3 spells CASSEGGRTGLSEQFF. CDR3 DNA: TGTGCCAGCAGCGAGGGGGGGCGCACGGGCCTGAGTGAGCAGTTCTTC.

The chain uses TRBV7-2 and TRBJ1-6; the D gene is possibly TRBD1 (5 bases). The CDR3 extends over 13 amino acids. Germline CDR1 and CDR2: SGHTA and FQGNSA. CDR3 nucleotide sequence: TGTGGGAGCGCGACAGCCTTCGGCTCACCCCTCCACTTT. Amino acid sequence: CGSATAFGSPLHF. The complete variable domain, with remaining parts taken from reference TRBV7-2 and TRBJ1-6, reads GAGVSQSPSNKVTEKGKDVELRCDPISGHTALYWYRQSLGQGLEFLIYFQGNSAPDKSGLPSDRFSAERTGGSVSTLTIQRTQQEDSAVYLCGSATAFGSPLHFGNGTRLTVT.

The V call is TRBV5-1, the J call TRBJ2-2; 10 bases are shared with TRBD2. The V gene's germline CDR1 is SGHRS and CDR2 YFSETQ. V gave up 6 bases and J gave up 6 bases; unmatched junction bases: 11. The CDR3 consists of 16 residues. CDR3 sequence reads: CASKDASGRGAGELFF. The DNA for the CDR3 is TGCGCCAGCAAAGATGCTAGCGGGAGAGGGGCCGGGGAGCTGTTTTTT.

V gene TRBV9 combines with J gene TRBJ1-1, with 7 bases matching TRBD1. The CDR3 is 14 amino acids. The V gene end was trimmed by 3 bases and the J gene end by 5 bases; junction bases not matched to a gene: 7. The germline V gene encodes CDR1 SGDLS and CDR2 YYNGEE. The CDR3 region has the DNA TGTGCCAGCAGCGAACAGGGGCAAGATACTGAAGCTTTCTTT. Its translation is CASSEQGQDTEAFF. The whole variable domain, filled in from reference TRBV9 and TRBJ1-1, reads DSGVTQTPKHLITATGQRVTLRCSPRSGDLSVYWYQQSLDQGLQFLIQYYNGEERAKGNILERFSAQQFPDLHSELNLSSLELGDSALYFCASSEQGQDTEAFFGQGTRLTVV.

V is TRBV1 and J is TRBJ2-7; TRBD2, the table's D call, lacks a check against the DNA. TRBV1 is described as a pseudogene. The CDR3 loop spans 16 amino acids. CDR3 nucleotides: TGCACCAGCAGCCAAGAGAAGTTTAGCGGGGACTACGAGCAGTACTTC. Amino acid sequence: CTSSQEKFSGDYEQYF.

This clone has just a few counts. V is TRBV13 and J is TRBJ1-2; tentatively, D is TRBD1 (6 bases). Germline V gene sequence: CDR1 PRHDT, CDR2 FYEKMQ (reference sequence). V lost 5 bases and J 3 bases, leaving 13 bases between the germline ends. This CDR3 has 14 residues. This chain's CDR3 is CASSQRGSYYGYTF. The CDR3, as DNA: TGTGCCAGCAGCCAAAGGGGGAGCTACTATGGCTACACCTTC.

The chain's CDR3 is CASSLGGGKETQYF. DNA of the CDR3: TGTGCCAGCAGCCTGGGAGGCGGGAAAGAGACCCAGTACTTC. The chain has TRBV14 and TRBJ2-5; a weak D match, TRBD2 (6 bases). The CDR3 sequence is 14 residues long. The V end was cut by 4 bases, the J end by 3 bases, with 12 bases between. Germline V CDR1 and CDR2: SGHDN, FVKESK.

This sequence joins TRBV15 and TRBJ2-5, with TRBD2 matching 8 bases. The V segment lost 3 bases and the J segment 5 bases; nucleotides outside the gene matches: 11. This CDR3 is built from 16 residues. Per germline, CDR1 LNHNV and CDR2 YYDKDF (reference sequence). Here the CDR3 DNA reads TGTGCCACCAGCAGTGACACTAGCGGCAGTTTGGAGACCCAGTACTTC. Protein sequence: CATSSDTSGSLETQYF.

This chain links TRBV13 with TRBJ2-7; no definite D call. CDR3 size: 15 residues. Germline V gene sequence: CDR1 PRHDT, CDR2 FYEKMQ (reference sequence). Trimming took off 3 bases at V and 3 bases at J, with 15 bases between the two ends. The CDR3 DNA is TGTGCCAGCAGCTTTACCCGTGGTGGGCGCTACGAGCAGTACTTC. Protein product: CASSFTRGGRYEQYF. Together with reference TRBV13 and TRBJ2-7, the CDR3 gives the full variable domain: AAGVIQSPRHLIKEKRETATLKCYPIPRHDTVYWYQQGPGQDPQFLISFYEKMQSDKGSIPDRFSAQQFSDYHSELNMSSLELGDSALYFCASSFTRGGRYEQYFGPGTRLTVT.

This clone showed up just a few times. The CDR3 protein is CASSFRQFSGLGDEQYF. In DNA, the CDR3 is TGTGCCAGCAGTTTCCGGCAGTTTAGCGGGTTGGGGGACGAGCAGTACTTC. V and J are TRBV27 and TRBJ2-7; TRBD2 matches 7 bases. This CDR3 contains 17 residues. Losses at the gene ends were 3 bases for V and 5 bases for J; bases not matched to a gene: 16. Looked up from germline, CDR1 is MNHEY and CDR2 is SMNVEV (reference sequence).

V and J are TRBV5-5 and TRBJ1-5; D call uncertain. Trimming left V 2 bases short and J 2 bases short, with 8 bases between. The germline CDR1 and CDR2 sequences are SGHKS and YYEKEE (reference sequence). The CDR3 spans 14 residues. Written as DNA, the CDR3 is TGTGCCAGCAGCTTTGCAGAAGGCAATCAGCCCCAGCATTTT. Amino acids: CASSFAEGNQPQHF.

The chain has TRBV20-1 and TRBJ1-2; maybe TRBD1 (5 bases). The CDR3 consists of 10 residues. CDR1 is DFQATT and CDR2 is SNEGSKA in the germline V gene (reference sequence). Trimming cost V 6 bases and J 8 bases, with 10 bases left between them. The CDR3 sequence is CSATSGGYTF. In nucleotides, the CDR3 is TGCAGTGCGACCTCAGGGGGCTACACCTTC.

This sequence joins TRBV5-5 and TRBJ2-5, with 7 positions matching TRBD2. CDR3 length: 16 amino acids. V lost 5 bases to trimming and J lost 3 bases; unmatched junction nucleotides: 13. Germline V CDR1 and CDR2: SGHKS, YYEKEE (reference sequence). The CDR3 here is CASSLPPLGGEETQYF. The CDR3 nucleotides read TGTGCCAGCAGTTTGCCCCCCCTGGGGGGGGAAGAGACCCAGTACTTC.

V is TRBV5-4 and J is TRBJ2-2; D perhaps matches TRBD2 (6 bases). Germline-derived CDR1 and CDR2 are SGHNT and YYREEE (reference sequence). CDR3 size: 17 residues. V gave up 0 bases and J gave up 7 bases, with 19 bases separating them. CDR3 DNA: TGTGCCAGCAGCTTGGGATTGGTCGGAGGGGTCGGCGGGGAGCTGTTTTTT. Protein sequence: CASSLGLVGGVGGELFF.

This clone was counted a few times. The chain couples TRBV2 to TRBJ2-1, with TRBD2 as a possible D gene (6 bases). The CDR3 has 12 residues. Between the trimmed V and J ends, which lost 8 bases and 10 bases, there was a span of 15 bases. Germline V gene data show CDR1 as SNHLY and CDR2 as FYNNEI. The CDR3: CASVMTLAEQFF. The CDR3 nucleotides read TGTGCCAGCGTAATGACTCTAGCGGAGCAGTTCTTC.

The chain recombines TRBV20-1 with TRBJ2-3; 9 nucleotides agree with TRBD2. This CDR3 region has 15 residues. Losses at the gene ends were 3 bases for V and 1 base for J; bases not matched to a gene: 5. Germline V gene lookup returns CDR1 DFQATT and CDR2 SNEGSKA (reference sequence). The CDR3 DNA follows: TGCAGTGCTAGTGGGCGGGAGGGCCGCACAGATACGCAGTATTTT. It is translated as CSASGREGRTDTQYF.

V gene TRBV7-8 combines with J gene TRBJ1-2; 7 bases agree with TRBD1. V shed 4 bases, J shed 6 bases, and the junction held 11 bases outside the gene matches. The germline gives CDR1 SGHVS, CDR2 FQNEAQ. This CDR3 is built from 15 residues. CDR3 region: CASSWRTQGKDGYTF. In nucleotides, the CDR3 is TGTGCCAGCAGCTGGAGAACACAGGGGAAGGATGGCTACACCTTC.